These 32 T cell receptor beta chains share one sample of origin, sequenced in a study of T-cell reconstitution after alpha-beta-depleted transplantation in children. Unique molecular identifiers were used to barcode this TCRbeta library. One entry per CDR3 protein, called by TCRdb with MiXCR from the PCR reads. There are 100,000 to 120,000 distinct CDR3 sequences in the sample; about 9.4% occur only once, and 8% lies in the top ten. The sequencing here drew on PBMCs from the stem cell graft donor, taken from the stem cell graft. The receptors stem from a human donor who donated a stem cell graft to a child with acute lymphoblastic leukemia.

This chain joins TRBV30 and TRBJ1-5, with TRBD1 matching over 7 bases. The trim removed 1 base at V and 6 bases at J, leaving 0 bases unmatched. The germline V gene encodes CDR1 GTSNPN and CDR2 SVGIG (reference sequence). CDR3 length: 12 amino acids. In DNA, the CDR3 is TGTGCCTGGAGTGGACAGGGTCAGCCCCAGCATTTT. Translation gives CAWSGQGQPQHF.

This clonotype was observed many times. This chain joins TRBV5-1 and TRBJ2-1; 13 bases align to TRBD2. This CDR3 spans 16 amino acids. Unmatched junction bases numbered 7, after V lost 4 bases and J lost 6 bases. CDR1 is SGHRS, CDR2 YFSETQ, per germline. The CDR3 nucleotides are TGCGCCAGCAGCCCAACGCGGACTAGCGGGGGCAATGAGCAGTTCTTC. Translated, it gives CASSPTRTSGGNEQFF.

V usage is TRBV3-1 and J usage is TRBJ2-3; 12 nucleotides line up with TRBD2. From germline, CDR1 is LGHDT and CDR2 YNNKEL (reference sequence). The CDR3 is 16 amino acids. Trimming removed 3 bases from V and 5 bases from J; junction bases left unmatched: 6. The CDR3 DNA is TGTGCCAGCAGCCACCGACTAGCGGGGGACCGAGATACGCAGTATTTT. This sequence encodes CASSHRLAGDRDTQYF.

In this sample, this clonotype turned up many times. V gene TRBV5-1 combines with J gene TRBJ1-3; a weak D match, TRBD1 (5 bases). V lost 2 bases, J lost 3 bases, and 12 bases lay in between. The CDR3 spans 15 residues. CDR1 and CDR2 from the germline V gene are SGHRS and YFSETQ. This CDR3 is CASSFRQGDGNTIYF. For the CDR3, the DNA is TGCGCCAGCAGCTTTAGGCAGGGCGATGGAAACACCATATATTTT.

The chain combines TRBV20-1 with TRBJ2-5, with 8 nucleotides matching TRBD2. CDR3 length: 14 amino acids. V lost 6 bases to trimming and J lost 4 bases; unmatched junction nucleotides: 10. CDR1 and CDR2 (germline): DFQATT, SNEGSKA (reference sequence). The CDR3 here is CSAVRGAGRETQYF. The CDR3 region has the DNA TGCAGTGCGGTGCGGGGGGCCGGGAGAGAGACCCAGTACTTC.

Ten or more counts support this clonotype. This chain links TRBV12-3 or TRBV12-4 with TRBJ1-1; D may be TRBD1 (6 bases). The CDR3 runs to 13 residues. Deletions cut 5 bases from V and 4 bases from J, with 11 bases between. CDR3 coding DNA: TGTGCCAGCAGTCTCAGGGGACGCACTGAAGCTTTCTTT. This sequence encodes CASSLRGRTEAFF.

This clonotype occurred many times. This rearrangement joins TRBV5-1 to TRBJ1-1; 7 positions agree with TRBD1. CDR1 SGHRS and CDR2 YFSETQ come from the germline V gene. V lost 4 bases and J lost 1; bases outside the gene matches: 7. The CDR3 has 15 residues. The CDR3 sequence: CASSQRTGRNTEAFF. The CDR3 coding sequence is TGCGCCAGCAGCCAGCGGACAGGCAGGAACACTGAAGCTTTCTTT.

The chain has TRBV3-1 and TRBJ2-7; D is uncertain. V lost 10 bases and J lost 5, with 24 bases in between. Germline V gene sequence: CDR1 LGHDT, CDR2 YNNKEL (reference sequence). CDR3 length equals 15 residues. The CDR3 loop reads CATTQASGSANEQYF. The CDR3 coding sequence is TGTGCCACCACCCAAGCTTCAGGATCGGCGAACGAGCAGTACTTC.

This clonotype was picked up many times. The chain couples TRBV7-2 to TRBJ2-5; 9 nucleotides line up with TRBD2. The CDR3 has 16 residues. V dropped 5 bases and J dropped 1; count of bases not matched to a gene: 8. The germline CDR1 and CDR2 sequences are SGHTA and FQGNSA. CDR3 residues: CASSRSFSGGQETQYF. DNA for the CDR3: TGTGCCAGCAGCCGTTCCTTTAGCGGGGGCCAAGAGACCCAGTACTTC.

This clonotype was observed at least ten times. The chain couples TRBV15 to TRBJ2-1, with 7 positions matching TRBD2. The germline gives CDR1 LNHNV, CDR2 YYDKDF (reference sequence). J lost 4 bases, V lost 2 bases, and 14 bases had no gene match. The CDR3 runs 18 residues. CDR3 loop: CATSRPSRLSGVYNEQFF. In DNA, the CDR3 is TGTGCCACCAGCAGACCCTCCCGACTGAGCGGGGTTTACAATGAGCAGTTCTTC.

This clonotype was picked up many times. The chain uses TRBV10-2 and TRBJ1-1, with unresolved D. The CDR3 runs to 13 residues. Germline V gene sequence: CDR1 WSHSY, CDR2 SAAADI. V was cut by 5 bases and J by 0 bases, with 7 bases left in between. CDR3 sequence: CASSSGLNTEAFF. Here the CDR3 DNA reads TGCGCCAGCAGTTCCGGGCTGAACACTGAAGCTTTCTTT.

This chain joins TRBV7-6 and TRBJ2-7; TRBD2 matches 10 bases. Per the germline V gene, CDR1 is SGHVS and CDR2 is FNYEAQ. The ends lost 2 bases at V and 5 bases at J; junction bases unmatched: 12. The CDR3 is 17 residues long. In DNA form, the CDR3 reads TGTGCCAGCAGCTTATTACCCGCTAGCGGGAGCGGCGACGAGCAGTACTTC. This translates into CASSLLPASGSGDEQYF.

This clonotype came up many times. The chain is built from TRBV12-3 or TRBV12-4 and TRBJ2-7, with 10 bases lining up with TRBD2. This CDR3 is 15 amino acids long. The V and J ends lost 4 bases and 5 bases, in that order; junction bases with no gene match: 8. CDR3 sequence (DNA): TGTGCCAGCAGTTACGGGGGACTAGCGAGGAACGAGCAGTACTTC. Translation: CASSYGGLARNEQYF.

The table lists this clonotype with many counts. The chain links TRBV4-2 to TRBJ1-5; D not certain. The V end was cut by 4 bases, the J end by 3 bases, with 13 bases between. Germline CDR1 LGHNA, CDR2 YNFKEQ. This CDR3 is 15 amino acids long. The DNA of the CDR3 is TGTGCCAGCAGCCCTAAAGCGGCAAACAATCAGCCCCAGCATTTT. Encoded protein: CASSPKAANNQPQHF.

This clonotype was observed many times. The chain employs TRBV7-2 and TRBJ2-3; 7 bases align to TRBD1. The CDR3 has 15 amino acids. J lost 2 bases, V lost 5 bases, and 7 bases had no gene match. Germline V gene data show CDR1 as SGHTA and CDR2 as FQGNSA. In nucleotides, the CDR3 is TGTGCCAGCAGCCACAGGGGAATCTACACAGATACGCAGTATTTT. This encodes CASSHRGIYTDTQYF.

The table lists this clonotype with many counts. This rearrangement joins TRBV9 to TRBJ2-7, with 8 bases aligning to TRBD2. Germline V gene sequence: CDR1 SGDLS, CDR2 YYNGEE. With 4 bases clipped from V and 0 bases from J, the junction kept 6 bases outside the gene matches. This CDR3 is built from 15 residues. The CDR3 DNA reads TGTGCCAGCAGCCCAGAGGGACTAGACTCCTACGAGCAGTACTTC. Residues: CASSPEGLDSYEQYF. The full variable domain, its missing parts supplied by reference TRBV9 and TRBJ2-7, is DSGVTQTPKHLITATGQRVTLRCSPRSGDLSVYWYQQSLDQGLQFLIQYYNGEERAKGNILERFSAQQFPDLHSELNLSSLELGDSALYFCASSPEGLDSYEQYFGPGTRLTVT.

In this sample, this clonotype turned up many times. CDR3: CASNAGGAGNTEAFF. For the CDR3, the DNA is TGTGCCAGCAATGCCGGGGGCGCGGGGAACACTGAAGCTTTCTTT. This chain connects TRBV25-1 to TRBJ1-1, with D possibly matching TRBD1 (6 bases). Germline CDR1 and CDR2: MGHDK and SYGVNS. This CDR3 spans 15 amino acids. Trimming removed 7 bases at V and 1 base at J, with 16 bases between. The full variable domain, its missing parts supplied by reference TRBV25-1 and TRBJ1-1, is EADIYQTPRYLVIGTGKKITLECSQTMGHDKMYWYQQDPGMELHLIHYSYGVNSTEKGDLSSESTVSRIRTEHFPLTLESARPSHTSQYLCASNAGGAGNTEAFFGQGTRLTVV.

There are many counts of this clonotype. The rearrangement joins TRBV20-1 to TRBJ1-2; 7 bases line up with TRBD1. The CDR3 has 13 amino acids. V lost 2 bases to trimming and J lost 8 bases; unmatched junction nucleotides: 8. Germline V gene data show CDR1 as DFQATT and CDR2 as SNEGSKA (reference sequence). CDR3 sequence reads: CSARHRGFFGYTF. The CDR3 region has the DNA TGCAGTGCTAGACACAGGGGATTCTTCGGCTACACCTTC.

This clonotype appeared many times. Mismatch with germline at one junction end may stem from a read error. The V gene is TRBV5-1, the J gene TRBJ1-2, with D tentatively TRBD1 (5 bases). There are 17 residues in the CDR3. Per the germline V gene, CDR1 is SGHRS and CDR2 is YFSETQ. CDR3 sequence: CASSLATAGRNPTYPSF. Here the CDR3 DNA reads TGCGCCAGCAGCTTGGCCACGGCAGGGAGAAATCCAACGTACCCTTCATTC.

This clonotype appeared many times. The chain has TRBV12-5 and TRBJ1-1, with a weak D call TRBD1 (5 bases). Trimming removed 6 bases from V and 1 base from J, with 15 bases in between. Germline CDR1 and CDR2: LGHNT and FRNRAP. The CDR3 has 15 residues. CDR3 amino acids: CASGRNNQGNTEAFF. The CDR3 coding sequence is TGTGCTAGTGGGCGCAACAACCAGGGGAACACTGAAGCTTTCTTT.

This clonotype was counted ten times or more. The J gene is TRBJ2-7, the V gene TRBV20-1; 9 bases map to TRBD1. The V gene end was trimmed by 2 bases and the J gene end by 2 bases; junction bases not matched to a gene: 4. The CDR3 is made up of 14 amino acids. CDR1 is DFQATT, CDR2 SNEGSKA, per germline (reference sequence). CDR3 DNA sequence: TGCAGTGCTAGACTCCGGGACAGGGCCTACGAGCAGTACTTC. It codes for CSARLRDRAYEQYF.

Many counts were recorded for this clonotype. The CDR3 bases are TGTGCCAGCAGCTTGACCAGATCCGCCGGGGAGCTGTTTTTT. Translated: CASSLTRSAGELFF. J is TRBJ2-2 and V is TRBV11-3; no clear D. This CDR3 spans 14 amino acids. From germline, CDR1 is SGHNT and CDR2 YENEEA. V lost 3 bases and J 6 bases, leaving 11 bases between the germline ends.

This clonotype was counted ten times or more. The chain carries TRBV12-3 or TRBV12-4 and TRBJ1-1; possible D gene TRBD1, 5 bases. The V end lost 3 bases, the J end lost 0 bases, and 17 bases lay between the germline ends. There are 17 residues in the CDR3. The CDR3 sequence: CASSFRGPSKMNTEAFF. Written as DNA, the CDR3 is TGTGCCAGCAGTTTCCGGGGCCCCTCAAAAATGAACACTGAAGCTTTCTTT.

This clonotype was detected ten times or more. This chain joins TRBV27 and TRBJ1-5, with 10 positions matching TRBD1. The V gene end was trimmed by 6 bases and the J gene end by 3 bases; junction bases not matched to a gene: 5. Germline lookup yields CDR1 MNHEY and CDR2 SMNVEV (reference sequence). The CDR3 is 15 amino acids. The CDR3 sequence: CASRGQGQINQPQHF. The DNA for the CDR3 is TGTGCCAGCAGGGGACAGGGGCAAATCAATCAGCCCCAGCATTTT.

This clonotype was seen ten or more times. The V call is TRBV27, the J call TRBJ2-2; perhaps TRBD1 as D (6 bases). Germline assignment: CDR1 MNHEY and CDR2 SMNVEV (reference sequence). The CDR3 runs to 13 residues. The V end lost 6 bases, the J end lost 5 bases, and 10 bases lay between the germline ends. CDR3 coding DNA: TGTGCCAGCAGCCGGACAGTAACCGGGGAGCTGTTTTTT. It specifies CASSRTVTGELFF.

The sample holds a few counts of this clonotype. The rearrangement uses TRBV30 and TRBJ2-7, with D possibly being TRBD1 (5 bases). The V gene lost 5 bases and the J gene lost 2 bases, with 13 bases spanning the gap. The V gene's germline CDR1 is GTSNPN and CDR2 SVGIG (reference sequence). The CDR3 loop spans 13 amino acids. CDR3 sequence: CAWGQGVTYEQYF. The CDR3 DNA reads as TGTGCCTGGGGGCAGGGTGTCACCTACGAGCAGTACTTC. The variable domain in full, with the rest retrieved from reference TRBV30 and TRBJ2-7, is SQTIHQWPATLVQPVGSPLSLECTVEGTSNPNLYWYRQAAGRGLQLLFYSVGIGQISSEVPQNLSASRPQDRQFILSSKKLLLSDSGFYLCAWGQGVTYEQYFGPGTRLTVT.

The sample holds many counts of this clonotype. The rearrangement joins TRBV12-3 or TRBV12-4 to TRBJ2-7; maybe TRBD1 (6 bases). CDR3 length: 15 residues. V was pared by 3 bases and J by 9 bases, with 21 bases between. The CDR3: CASSFPGTRRSGQYF. CDR3 bases: TGTGCCAGCAGTTTCCCCGGGACACGCAGATCGGGGCAGTACTTC.

This clonotype was counted ten times or more. The rearrangement links TRBV7-2 to TRBJ2-7; D is unclear. V gave up 5 bases and J gave up 2 bases, with 10 bases separating them. Germline V lookup: CDR1 SGHTA, CDR2 FQGNSA. The CDR3 covers 13 residues. DNA of the CDR3: TGTGCCAGCAGCCCGCCCGGGCCCTACGAGCAGTACTTC. It encodes CASSPPGPYEQYF.

This clonotype was recorded many times. J is TRBJ1-1 and V is TRBV6-5, with D hard to call. V was shortened by 0 bases and J by 7 bases, with 12 bases between the two germline ends. Germline values: CDR1 MNHEY, CDR2 SVGAGI. This CDR3 has 14 residues. CDR3 protein: CASSYSRGRGEAFF. CDR3 sequence (DNA): TGTGCCAGCAGTTACTCGCGAGGTCGGGGTGAAGCTTTCTTT.

This clonotype was seen repeatedly, ten times or more. The V and J genes are TRBV5-1 and TRBJ2-7; D ambiguous. The CDR3 spans 15 residues. Trimming cost V 0 bases and J 2 bases, with 12 bases left between them. Germline-derived CDR1 and CDR2 are SGHRS and YFSETQ. The CDR3 DNA reads TGCGCCAGCAGCTTGGATCCGCTTTCAACCTACGAGCAGTACTTC. Translating it yields CASSLDPLSTYEQYF.

This clonotype was counted ten times or more. This chain connects TRBV11-3 to TRBJ2-1; perhaps TRBD2 as D (6 bases). Trimming stripped 1 base from V and 6 bases from J, with 10 bases between. This CDR3 has 14 residues. Per the germline V gene, CDR1 is SGHNT and CDR2 is YENEEA. CDR3 nucleotides: TGTGCCAGCAGCTTAGGGGGGGTTTCCAATGAGCAGTTCTTC. Translating gives CASSLGGVSNEQFF.

The sample holds many counts of this clonotype. The rearrangement uses TRBV27 and TRBJ2-7; 10 bases line up with TRBD1. The CDR3 runs to 15 residues. Germline V gene lookup returns CDR1 MNHEY and CDR2 SMNVEV (reference sequence). J gave up 3 bases and V 6 bases, and 8 bases lay outside the gene matches. The CDR3 protein is CASSLGTGAIYEQYF. The CDR3 DNA follows: TGTGCCAGCAGCCTCGGGACAGGGGCAATCTACGAGCAGTACTTC.